This T cell receptor (beta chain) derives from a study of OX40 agonist ivuxolimab in advanced cancers. Trimming shortened V by 4 bases and J by 8 bases, and 16 bases separated the two germline ends. The CDR3 runs 14 residues. Germline V gene data show CDR1 as SGDLS and CDR2 as YYNGEE. Profiling relied on immunoSEQ multiplex PCR, and the TCRdb table lists in-frame clones only, not all of them. This sample has some 49,000 clones, with 75% to 90% found just once. This clonotype originated in an adult with an advanced solid tumor such as melanoma, head and neck, liver or kidney cancer. Sequencing used CD4+ or CD8+ T cells sorted from blood, obtained in a trial of the OX40 agonist ivuxolimab. This sequence joins TRBV9 and TRBJ2-1, with D tentatively TRBD1 (5 bases). The DNA for the CDR3 is TGTGCCAGCAGCCCCTTTGTCAGGGCCCATGAGCAGTTCTTC. Residues: CASSPFVRAHEQFF.